This T cell receptor beta chain was captured by sequencing in a study of T cell responses to AZD1222 COVID-19 vaccine. Study at large: Pooling was applied to second doses at about 4 or about 12 weeks. Whole-study findings and limits: Sampled repertoires all dated from after the peak T cell response.

This table comes from immunoSEQ multiplex PCR, and its TCRdb copy is limited to in-frame clones, with some not included. The data contain more than 140,000 clones, approximately 90% of them singletons. The V and J ends lost 5 bases and 7 bases respectively, with 12 bases between them. CDR1 and CDR2 from the germline V gene are SEHNR and FQNEAQ (reference sequence). There are 13 residues in the CDR3. Turning to this clone: What it recognizes is unknown.

This rearrangement joins TRBV7-9 to TRBJ2-1; no clear D. The receptor's source is an adult in good health. Source: peripheral blood, taken on day 0 of AZD1222 vaccination. The CDR3 loop is CASSHLTWNEQFF. CDR3 sequence (DNA): TGTGCCAGCAGCCACCTTACTTGGAATGAGCAGTTCTTC.